This T cell receptor beta chain appears in the sequencing data of a study of vaccination effects on CD4 cells after COVID-19. Study information: Post-vaccine specimens were collected at a median of 72 days following the second dose.

The table came from immunoSEQ multiplex PCR; TCRdb's copy has only in-frame clones and leaves some out. This sample has under 80,000 clones, with under 85% found just once. Turning to this clone: Its specificity is not known.

Antigen-specific CD4+ T cells expanded by the ViraFEST assay with viral peptide pools were then sequenced. Investigators separated out CD4+ T cells once around nine days of culture had passed. As their vaccination, participants received two doses of either BNT162b2 or mRNA-1273. Nucleocapsid antibodies were negative in the vaccine recipients, who had never had SARS-CoV-2 infection. This CDR3 spans 17 amino acids. From germline, CDR1 is KGHSH and CDR2 LQKENI. Trimming cost V 6 bases and J 6 bases; bases outside gene matches: 15. The study's findings and limits: There were few convalescent patients in the study and no early post-infection timepoints. Substantial clonal contraction characterized both infection- and vaccine-induced clones late after vaccination.

J is TRBJ2-3 and V is TRBV18; 10 nucleotides match TRBD1. The sequencing here drew on CD4+ T cells from PBMCs cultured with HCoV-OC43 spike peptides, taken after COVID-19 vaccination. Specified subset: HCoV-OC43 spike overlapping peptide pool stimulation. The receptor comes from a human donor who received a COVID-19 vaccine. CDR3 amino acids: CASSRGLGQGTADTQYF. In DNA, the CDR3 is TGTGCCAGCTCGCGCGGCTTGGGACAGGGGACCGCGGATACGCAGTATTTT.